The 12 T cell receptor beta chains below come from one sample, sequenced in a study of beta chain features in type 1 diabetes. Study-wide findings and caveats: People with Type 1 diabetes carried modestly yet significantly shorter TCRB CDR3s in all four CD4+ subsets.

Antigen specificity for these receptors is unknown. Expressed TCRB transcripts got sequenced, as all isolated RNA was reverse transcribed. The protocol was immunoSEQ multiplex PCR, while the TCRdb copy is restricted to in-frame clones and leaves out a portion. The table has 600,000 to 700,000 clones, roughly 13% seen once. Source material: naive CD4+ T cells from blood. The receptors stem from a man aged 18-30 years with type 1 diabetes.

The chain uses TRBV13 and TRBJ2-4; TRBD1 agrees at 7 bases. In germline, CDR1 is PRHDT, CDR2 FYEKMQ (reference sequence). This CDR3 is 15 amino acids long. V trimming: 4 bases; J trimming: 13 bases; junction bases outside the gene matches: 16. In DNA form, the CDR3 reads TGTGCCAGCAGCTCCCCGGACACAATACCACAGGGGCAGTACTTC. It is translated as CASSSPDTIPQGQYF. Combining the CDR3 with reference TRBV13 and TRBJ2-4 gives the whole variable domain AAGVIQSPRHLIKEKRETATLKCYPIPRHDTVYWYQQGPGQDPQFLISFYEKMQSDKGSIPDRFSAQQFSDYHSELNMSSLELGDSALYFCASSSPDTIPQGQYFGAGTRLSVL.

This clone occurred a few times. The rearrangement links TRBV6-6 to TRBJ2-3, with a possible D match to TRBD1 (6 bases). This CDR3 is 15 amino acids long. V was shortened by 5 bases and J by 6 bases, with 18 bases between the two germline ends. Per the germline V gene, CDR1 is MNHNY and CDR2 is SVGAGI (reference sequence). The CDR3: CASSRPGRGEDTQYF. The CDR3 DNA sequence: TGTGCCAGCAGTCGCCCGGGCAGGGGCGAGGATACGCAGTATTTT.

The chain links TRBV11-3 to TRBJ2-3, with D perhaps matching TRBD2 (6 bases). The germline V gene has CDR1 SGHNT and CDR2 YENEEA. Deletions cut 2 bases from V and 5 bases from J, with 26 bases between. This CDR3 has 19 amino acids. The CDR3 spells CASSLNVWPQTGDLDTQYF. DNA for the CDR3: TGTGCCAGCAGCTTAAATGTGTGGCCTCAGACGGGGGATTTAGATACGCAGTATTTT.

The rearrangement links TRBV6-4 to TRBJ2-1; possibly TRBD2 for D (7 bases). Germline CDR1 reads MRHNA; CDR2 reads SNTAGT. This CDR3 has 16 amino acids. The V end lost 7 bases, the J end lost 7 bases, and 23 bases lay between the germline ends. The DNA of the CDR3 is TGTGCCAGCACCCCGGGCGCGGGGGCCGGGTTGAATGAGCAGTTCTTC. As protein: CASTPGAGAGLNEQFF.

V usage is TRBV30 and J usage is TRBJ1-2; no clear D. Looked up from germline, CDR1 is GTSNPN and CDR2 is SVGIG (reference sequence). The length of the CDR3 is 12 residues. Trimming removed 2 bases from V and 5 bases from J, with 9 bases in between. The CDR3, as DNA: TGTGCCTGGAGTCCTTATTGGTATGGCTACACCTTC. Translation gives CAWSPYWYGYTF.

V usage is TRBV29-1 and J usage is TRBJ2-3; D gene ambiguous. Germline CDR1 SQVTM, CDR2 ANQGSEA. The CDR3 covers 14 residues. Trimming took 4 bases from V and 0 from J, leaving 11 bases between them. CDR3 nucleotides: TGCAGCGTTGTACTGCCAGGCAGCACAGATACGCAGTATTTT. It encodes CSVVLPGSTDTQYF.

This clone was counted only a few times. J is TRBJ1-5 and V is TRBV6-1, with 7 bases aligning to TRBD1. Looked up from germline, CDR1 is MNHNS and CDR2 is SASEGT. The CDR3 is 19 residues long. V lost 3 bases to trimming and J lost 0 bases; unmatched junction nucleotides: 14. The CDR3 DNA sequence: TGTGCCAGCAGTGACCGGACAGGCCGGGGATCTTATAGCAATCAGCCCCAGCATTTT. This codes for CASSDRTGRGSYSNQPQHF.

This clone was counted only a few times. CDR3 protein: CASSLVLGGQYF. The CDR3 coding sequence is TGTGCCAGCAGCTTGGTGTTGGGGGGGCAGTATTTT. This sequence joins TRBV7-2 and TRBJ2-3; the D gene is possibly TRBD2 (6 bases). V was clipped by 3 bases and J by 11 bases, with 12 bases between them. CDR1 is SGHTA, CDR2 FQGNSA, per germline. The CDR3 contains 12 residues.

The V call is TRBV11-2, the J call TRBJ2-1, with TRBD1 identical over 8 bases. V was clipped by 5 bases and J by 7 bases; unmatched bases: 10. Germline V gene sequence: CDR1 SGHAT, CDR2 FQNNGV. The CDR3 length is 15 residues. The CDR3 protein is CASSPRRQGWNEQFF. CDR3 bases: TGTGCCAGCAGCCCCCGGCGACAGGGGTGGAATGAGCAGTTCTTC.

In this sample, this clone turned up a few times. The chain couples TRBV7-7 to TRBJ2-1; D is possibly TRBD2 (6 bases). The CDR3 sequence is 15 residues long. Trimming removed 2 bases from V and 4 bases from J, with 12 bases in between. The germline V gene encodes CDR1 SSHAT and CDR2 FNYEAQ (reference sequence). The CDR3 region has the DNA TGTGCCAGCAGCTTACATGGGGGGATGTACAATGAGCAGTTCTTC. This codes for CASSLHGGMYNEQFF.

The sample holds a few counts of this clone. The V call is TRBV28, the J call TRBJ2-5; 9 bases align to TRBD2. The CDR3 loop spans 15 amino acids. Germline loops: CDR1 MDHEN, CDR2 SYDVKM. The V gene end was trimmed by 2 bases and the J gene end by 1 base; junction bases not matched to a gene: 2. CDR3 in DNA: TGTGCCAGCAGTTTAGGCGGGGGGGTCCAAGAGACCCAGTACTTC. It translates to CASSLGGGVQETQYF.

This clone was detected only a few times. The chain combines TRBV7-9 with TRBJ2-3; the match to TRBD1 covers 8 bases. The V segment lost 1 base and the J segment 6 bases; nucleotides outside the gene matches: 12. The germline CDR1 and CDR2 sequences are SEHNR and FQNEAQ (reference sequence). The CDR3 runs to 17 residues. The CDR3 loop reads CASSLVGRQGTVDTQYF. The CDR3 DNA sequence: TGTGCCAGCAGCTTAGTAGGGCGACAGGGGACAGTTGATACGCAGTATTTT.